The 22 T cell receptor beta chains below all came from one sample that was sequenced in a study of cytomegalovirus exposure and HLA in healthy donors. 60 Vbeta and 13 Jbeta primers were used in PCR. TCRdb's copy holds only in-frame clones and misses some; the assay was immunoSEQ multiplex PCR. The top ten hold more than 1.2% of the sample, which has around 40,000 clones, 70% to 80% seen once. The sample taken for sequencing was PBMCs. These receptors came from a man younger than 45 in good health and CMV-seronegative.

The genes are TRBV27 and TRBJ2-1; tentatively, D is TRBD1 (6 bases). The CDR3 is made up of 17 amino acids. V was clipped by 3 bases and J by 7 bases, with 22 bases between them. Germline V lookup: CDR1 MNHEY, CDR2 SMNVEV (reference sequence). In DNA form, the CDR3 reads TGTGCCAGCAGTTTGCTCGCCGGGACAAGGCGAGGGAATGAGCAGTTCTTC. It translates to CASSLLAGTRRGNEQFF.

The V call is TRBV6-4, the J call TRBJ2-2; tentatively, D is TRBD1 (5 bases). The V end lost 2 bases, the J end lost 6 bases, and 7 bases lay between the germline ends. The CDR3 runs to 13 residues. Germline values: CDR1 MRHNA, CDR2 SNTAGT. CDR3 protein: CASSDRGAGELFF. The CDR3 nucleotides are TGTGCCAGCAGTGACAGGGGCGCCGGGGAGCTGTTTTTT.

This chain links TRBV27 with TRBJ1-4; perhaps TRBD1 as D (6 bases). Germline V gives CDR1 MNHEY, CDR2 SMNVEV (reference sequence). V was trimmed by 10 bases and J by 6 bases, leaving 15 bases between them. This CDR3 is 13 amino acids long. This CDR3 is CATDRLCDEKLFF. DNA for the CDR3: TGTGCCACCGACAGGCTGTGTGATGAAAAACTGTTTTTT.

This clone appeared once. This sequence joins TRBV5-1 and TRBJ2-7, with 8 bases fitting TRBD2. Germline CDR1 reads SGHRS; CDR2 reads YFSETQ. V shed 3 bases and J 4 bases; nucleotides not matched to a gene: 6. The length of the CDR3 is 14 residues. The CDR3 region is CASSWRGLEYEQYF. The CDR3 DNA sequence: TGCGCCAGCAGCTGGAGGGGACTAGAGTACGAGCAGTACTTC.

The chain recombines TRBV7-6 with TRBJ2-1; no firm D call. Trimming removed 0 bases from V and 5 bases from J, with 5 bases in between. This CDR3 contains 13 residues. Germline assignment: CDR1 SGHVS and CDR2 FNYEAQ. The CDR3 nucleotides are TGTGCCAGCAGCTTAGCGGGCCACAATGAGCAGTTCTTC. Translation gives CASSLAGHNEQFF.

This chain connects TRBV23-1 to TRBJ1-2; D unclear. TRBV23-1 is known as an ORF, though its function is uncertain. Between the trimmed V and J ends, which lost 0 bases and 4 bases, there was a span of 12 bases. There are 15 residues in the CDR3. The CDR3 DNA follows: TGCGCCAGCAGTCAATCGGTCGGGAAGATCTATGGCTACACCTTC. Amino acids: CASSQSVGKIYGYTF.

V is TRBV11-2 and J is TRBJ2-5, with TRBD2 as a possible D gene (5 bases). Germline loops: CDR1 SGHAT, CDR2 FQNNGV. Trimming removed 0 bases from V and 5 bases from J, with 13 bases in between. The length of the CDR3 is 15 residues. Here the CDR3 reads CASSLDHGVTETQYF. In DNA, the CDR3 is TGTGCCAGCAGCTTAGATCACGGGGTTACGGAGACCCAGTACTTC.

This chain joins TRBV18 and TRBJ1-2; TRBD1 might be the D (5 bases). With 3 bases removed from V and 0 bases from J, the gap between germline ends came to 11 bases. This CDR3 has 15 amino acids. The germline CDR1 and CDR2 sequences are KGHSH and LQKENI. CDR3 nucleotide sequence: TGTGCCAGCTCACCCTTGCAGGGATCTAACTATGGCTACACCTTC. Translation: CASSPLQGSNYGYTF. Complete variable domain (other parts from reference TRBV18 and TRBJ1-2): NAGVMQNPRHLVRRRGQEARLRCSPMKGHSHVYWYRQLPEEGLKFMVYLQKENIIDESGMPKERFSAEFPKEGPSILRIQQVVRGDSAAYFCASSPLQGSNYGYTFGSGTRLTVV.

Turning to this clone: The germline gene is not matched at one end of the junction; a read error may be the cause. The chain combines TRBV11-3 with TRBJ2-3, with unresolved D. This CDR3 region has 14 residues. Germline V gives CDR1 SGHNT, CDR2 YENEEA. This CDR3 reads CASSLGALEDTQYF. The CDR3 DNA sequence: TGTGCCAGCAGTTTAGGAGCACTCGAGGATACGCAGTATTTT.

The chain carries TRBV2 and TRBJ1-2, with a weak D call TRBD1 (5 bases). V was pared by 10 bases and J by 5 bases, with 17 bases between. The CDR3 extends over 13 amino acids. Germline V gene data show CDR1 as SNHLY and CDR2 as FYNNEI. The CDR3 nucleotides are TGTGCCACAAGACGAGCAGGGATTTATGGCTACACCTTC. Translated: CATRRAGIYGYTF.

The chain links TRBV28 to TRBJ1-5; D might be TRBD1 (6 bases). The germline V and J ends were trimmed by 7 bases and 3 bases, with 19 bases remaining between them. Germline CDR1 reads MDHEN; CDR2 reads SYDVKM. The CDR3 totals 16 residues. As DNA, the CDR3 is TGTGCCAGCATCCAAACAATTAGACAGGCCAATCAGCCCCAGCATTTT. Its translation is CASIQTIRQANQPQHF.

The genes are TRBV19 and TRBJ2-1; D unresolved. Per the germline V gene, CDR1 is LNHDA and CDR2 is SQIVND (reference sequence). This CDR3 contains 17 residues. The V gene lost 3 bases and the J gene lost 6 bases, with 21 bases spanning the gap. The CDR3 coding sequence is TGTGCCAGTAGTATGCACTCCCACCCCGACTCCATCAATGAGCAGTTCTTC. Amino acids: CASSMHSHPDSINEQFF. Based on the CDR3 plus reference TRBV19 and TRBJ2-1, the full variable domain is DGGITQSPKYLFRKEGQNVTLSCEQNLNHDAMYWYRQDPGQGLRLIYYSQIVNDFQKGDIAEGYSVSREKKESFPLTVTSAQKNPTAFYLCASSMHSHPDSINEQFFGPGTRLTVL.

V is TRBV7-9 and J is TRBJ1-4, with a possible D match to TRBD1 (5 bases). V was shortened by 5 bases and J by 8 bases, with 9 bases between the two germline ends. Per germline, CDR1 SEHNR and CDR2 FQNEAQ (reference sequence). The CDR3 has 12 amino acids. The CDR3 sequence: CASSRGYEKLFF. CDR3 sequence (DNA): TGTGCCAGCAGCCGGGGGTACGAAAAACTGTTTTTT.

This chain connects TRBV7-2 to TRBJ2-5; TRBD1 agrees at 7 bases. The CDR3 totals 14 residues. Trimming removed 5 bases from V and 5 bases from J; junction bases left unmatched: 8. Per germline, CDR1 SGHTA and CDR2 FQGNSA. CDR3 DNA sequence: TGTGCCAGCAGCGTAAACAGGGGTAAGGAGACCCAGTACTTC. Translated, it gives CASSVNRGKETQYF.

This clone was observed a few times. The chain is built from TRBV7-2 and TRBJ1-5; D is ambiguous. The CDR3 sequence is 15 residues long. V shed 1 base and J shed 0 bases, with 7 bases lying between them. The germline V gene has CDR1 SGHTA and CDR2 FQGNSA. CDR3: CASSLVQNSNQPQHF. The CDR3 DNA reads TGTGCCAGCAGCTTAGTTCAGAATAGCAATCAGCCCCAGCATTTT.

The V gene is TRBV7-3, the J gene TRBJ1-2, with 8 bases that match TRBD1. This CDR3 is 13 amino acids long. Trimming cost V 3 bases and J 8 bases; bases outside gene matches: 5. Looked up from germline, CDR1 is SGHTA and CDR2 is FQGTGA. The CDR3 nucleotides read TGTGCCAGCAGCTTTCAGGGGGCGCGCGGCTACACCTTC. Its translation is CASSFQGARGYTF.

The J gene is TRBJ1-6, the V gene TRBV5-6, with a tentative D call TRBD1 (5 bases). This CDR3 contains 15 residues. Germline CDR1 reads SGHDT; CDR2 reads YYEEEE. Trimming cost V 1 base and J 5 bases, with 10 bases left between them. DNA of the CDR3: TGTGCCAGCAGCTTGCAGGGCCTGAATAATTCACCCCTCCACTTT. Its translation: CASSLQGLNNSPLHF.

CDR3 amino acids: CASSGGRGRSNEQFF. DNA for the CDR3: TGTGCCAGCAGCGGGGGGCGTGGCCGGTCCAATGAGCAGTTCTTC. The chain recombines TRBV6-5 with TRBJ2-1, with a tentative D call TRBD2 (7 bases). CDR1 is MNHEY and CDR2 is SVGAGI in the germline V gene. CDR3 length equals 15 residues. The V end lost 6 bases, the J end lost 6 bases, and 18 bases lay between the germline ends.

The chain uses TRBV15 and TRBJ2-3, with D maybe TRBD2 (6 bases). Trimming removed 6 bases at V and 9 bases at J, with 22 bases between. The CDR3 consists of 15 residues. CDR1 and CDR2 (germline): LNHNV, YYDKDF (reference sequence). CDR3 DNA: TGTGCCACCAGAGAAGACGGTGGGGACTTCCTAACGCAGTATTTT. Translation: CATREDGGDFLTQYF.

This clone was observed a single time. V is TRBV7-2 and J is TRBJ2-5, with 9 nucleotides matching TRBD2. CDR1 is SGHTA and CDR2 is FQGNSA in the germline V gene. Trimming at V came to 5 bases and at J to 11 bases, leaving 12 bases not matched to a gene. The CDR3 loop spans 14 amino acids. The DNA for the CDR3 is TGTGCCAGCAGCCAGCGGGAGGTACACGTGGATCAGTACTTC. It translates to CASSQREVHVDQYF.

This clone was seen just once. CDR3 protein: CASSVVGRRNNEQFF. The CDR3 DNA reads TGTGCCAGCAGCGTAGTCGGGAGGCGGAACAATGAGCAGTTCTTC. The chain couples TRBV9 to TRBJ2-1; TRBD2 matches at 7 bases. CDR3 size: 15 residues. Germline V gene data show CDR1 as SGDLS and CDR2 as YYNGEE. With 0 bases clipped from V and 5 bases from J, the junction kept 5 bases outside the gene matches.

The CDR3 region is CASSLAGRQSVGSPLHF. CDR3 DNA sequence: TGTGCCAGCAGCTTGGCAGGGCGGCAAAGTGTAGGTTCACCCCTCCACTTT. The V gene is TRBV5-4, the J gene TRBJ1-6; weak D call: TRBD1 (5 bases). The CDR3 covers 17 residues. V shed 0 bases and J shed 9 bases, with 19 bases lying between them. Per the germline V gene, CDR1 is SGHNT and CDR2 is YYREEE (reference sequence).